The present entry profiles one T cell receptor beta chain with its context. What antigen it recognizes has not been identified. No base-level quality is on record; no much larger clone is a single base apart. The record originates from a study of T cell clonotyping in hematopoietic cell transplantation (dated by TCRdb to about 2021). Context from the whole study: A total of around 140 blood samples were collected in the study from around 40 consecutive transplant recipients and their related donors. Recruitment of patients was conducted between 2015 and January 2017, and follow-up was continued until September 2020 or death.

TCR beta CDR3 regions were amplified from genomic DNA with the immunoSEQ assay, a bias-controlled multiplex PCR using V- and J-specific primers. A proprietary barcode and Illumina adapter sequences were added to the CDR3 amplicons in a second PCR step. An Illumina MiSeq instrument was used for sequencing of the CDR3 libraries. Per the authors' processing: Export and quality control were performed with immunoSEQ Analyzer 3.0, and downstream analyses were performed with R Bioconductor and Immunarch. Only productive rearrangements in the normalized downsampled data set went into calculating the repertoire metrics. In the normalized cohort, a clonotype counted as pathologically expanded if the clonotype was larger than 5 templates. The Inverse Simpson Index was used to measure repertoire diversity. To capture all clonotypes, CMV-specificity analyses were performed on the non-normalized data set. TCRdb mirrors the immuneACCESS table, restricted to in-frame sequences. Some clones are absent from its copies; in checked studies, under half trace to an unresolved V gene, and the reason for the others is unknown. The DNA gave D and trimming, while V, J and clone size come from that table. Present in this sample are 8,000 or so clones, approximately 96% of which were seen just once. The ten largest clonotypes hold roughly 0.47% of the sample.

Based on the germline V gene, the CDR1 and CDR2 sequences are SGHTA and FQGNSA. The germline V and J ends show losses of 3 bases and 4 bases respectively, and no gene match explains 5 bases of the junction. The CDR3, cysteine through phenylalanine, is 16 amino acids long. Solely the CDR3 DNA is kept, with 48 bases framed from the first base. Explained via the paper, the time point label denotes: 30 days after allo-HCT. Blood samples were obtained from recipients approximately 28 days before transplant and at days 30, 100 and 180 after transplant. Nuclei Lysis Solution was used to extract genomic DNA from fresh or cryopreserved unfractionated peripheral blood mononuclear cells. What the authors observed across the whole study: Broader TCR repertoire diversity after transplant was predicted by Inverse Simpson Index values from donors and from recipients before transplant. The sample size was limited, and because cells were not sorted, the contributions of CD4 and CD8 repertoires could not be separated. Just a small fraction of recipient repertoires overlapped with donor repertoires, and more than 95% appeared de novo at the given depth. After transplant, TCR diversity in recipients dropped, and pathologically expanded clonotypes increased progressively from day 30 to day 180.

The material sequenced was PBMCs, taken 30 days after allogeneic stem cell transplant. The sequence was collected from a male patient in his thirties or forties who had an allogeneic stem cell transplant from a related donor, so the T cells may come from the graft donor. Some clones in this sample may be carry-over from other donors' samples. This sequence uses TRBV7-2 and TRBJ2-3; 12 junctional bases match TRBD2. The CDR3 region has the sequence CASSLTSGGRSDTQYF. Read as DNA, the sequence is TGTGCCAGCAGCTTGACTAGCGGGGGAAGGTCAGATACGCAGTATTTT.